This T cell receptor beta chain emerged from a study of cytomegalovirus exposure and HLA in healthy donors. Germline assignment: CDR1 SGHRS and CDR2 YFSETQ. The CDR3 contains 14 residues. V was pared by 4 bases and J by 6 bases, with 9 bases of the junction left unmatched. The primer mix had 60 Vbeta and 13 Jbeta primers. The repertoire was sequenced with immunoSEQ multiplex PCR; TCRdb's copy has only in-frame clones and lacks some. The table has around 71,000 clones, around 60% seen once. The gene calls are TRBV5-1 and TRBJ1-2, with 7 bases matching TRBD1. The sequenced sample was PBMCs. The sequence came from a man under 40 in good health and CMV-seropositive. The CDR3, as DNA: TGCGCCAGCAGCGTGGGACAGCCTCGGGATGGCTACACCTTC. This sequence encodes CASSVGQPRDGYTF.